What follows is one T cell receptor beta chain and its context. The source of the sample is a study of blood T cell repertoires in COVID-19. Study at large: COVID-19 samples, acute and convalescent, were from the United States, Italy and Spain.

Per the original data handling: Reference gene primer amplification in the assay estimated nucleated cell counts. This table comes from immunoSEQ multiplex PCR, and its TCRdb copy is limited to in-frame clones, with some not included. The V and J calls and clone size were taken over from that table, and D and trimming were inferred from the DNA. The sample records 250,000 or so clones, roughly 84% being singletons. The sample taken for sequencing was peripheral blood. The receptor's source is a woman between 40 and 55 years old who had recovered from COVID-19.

CDR3 protein: CASSQEFPDEQFF. For the CDR3, the DNA is TGTGCCAGCAGCCAAGAATTTCCCGATGAGCAGTTCTTC. The chain combines TRBV3-1 (or the pseudogene TRBV3-2) with TRBJ2-1, with unresolved D. V shed 0 bases and J shed 8 bases, with 8 bases lying between them. This CDR3 region has 13 residues. Germline-derived CDR1 and CDR2 are LGHDT and YNNKEL (reference sequence).